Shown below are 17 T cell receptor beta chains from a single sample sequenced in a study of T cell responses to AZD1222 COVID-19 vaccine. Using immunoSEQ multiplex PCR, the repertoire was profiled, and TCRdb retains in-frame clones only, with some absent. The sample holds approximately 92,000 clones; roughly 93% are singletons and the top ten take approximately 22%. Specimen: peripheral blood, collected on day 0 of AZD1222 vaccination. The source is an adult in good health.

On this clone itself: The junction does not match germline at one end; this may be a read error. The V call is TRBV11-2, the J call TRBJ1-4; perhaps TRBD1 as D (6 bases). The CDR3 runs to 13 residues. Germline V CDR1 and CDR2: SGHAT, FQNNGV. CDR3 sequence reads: CASSLDRGRGAIF. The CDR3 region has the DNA TGTGCCAGCAGCTTGGATAGGGGAAGGGGGGCGATTTTT.

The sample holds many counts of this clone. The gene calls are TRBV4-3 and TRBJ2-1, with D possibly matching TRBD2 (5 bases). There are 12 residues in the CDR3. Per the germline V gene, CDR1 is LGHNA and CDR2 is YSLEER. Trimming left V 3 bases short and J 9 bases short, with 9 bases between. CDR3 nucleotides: TGCGCCAGCAGCCAGATGGGGAGTGAGCAGTTCTTC. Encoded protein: CASSQMGSEQFF.

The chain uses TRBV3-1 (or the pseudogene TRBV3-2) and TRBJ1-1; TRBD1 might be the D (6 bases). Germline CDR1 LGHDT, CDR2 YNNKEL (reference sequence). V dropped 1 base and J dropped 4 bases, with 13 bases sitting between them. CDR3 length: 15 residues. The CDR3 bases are TGTGCCAGCAGCCAAGGGGTCAGGGGCCCCACTGAAGCTTTCTTT. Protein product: CASSQGVRGPTEAFF.

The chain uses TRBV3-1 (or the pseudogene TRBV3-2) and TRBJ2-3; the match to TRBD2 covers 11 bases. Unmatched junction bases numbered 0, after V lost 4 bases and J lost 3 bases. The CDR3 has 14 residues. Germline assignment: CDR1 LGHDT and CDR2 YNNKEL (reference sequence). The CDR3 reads CASSPSGGTDTQYF. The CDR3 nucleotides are TGTGCCAGCAGCCCTAGCGGGGGGACAGATACGCAGTATTTT.

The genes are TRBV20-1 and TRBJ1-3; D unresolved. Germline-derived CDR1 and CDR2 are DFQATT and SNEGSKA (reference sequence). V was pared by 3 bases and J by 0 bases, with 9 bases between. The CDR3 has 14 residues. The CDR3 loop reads CSASSAGSGNTIYF. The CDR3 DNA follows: TGCAGTGCTAGTTCTGCTGGCTCTGGAAACACCATATATTTT.

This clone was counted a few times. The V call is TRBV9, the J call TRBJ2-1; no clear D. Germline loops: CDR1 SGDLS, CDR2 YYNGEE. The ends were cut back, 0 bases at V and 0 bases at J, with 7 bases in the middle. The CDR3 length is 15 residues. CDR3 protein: CASSVGINSYNEQFF. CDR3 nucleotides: TGTGCCAGCAGCGTAGGGATCAACTCCTACAATGAGCAGTTCTTC. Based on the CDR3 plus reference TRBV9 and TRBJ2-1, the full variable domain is DSGVTQTPKHLITATGQRVTLRCSPRSGDLSVYWYQQSLDQGLQFLIQYYNGEERAKGNILERFSAQQFPDLHSELNLSSLELGDSALYFCASSVGINSYNEQFFGPGTRLTVL.

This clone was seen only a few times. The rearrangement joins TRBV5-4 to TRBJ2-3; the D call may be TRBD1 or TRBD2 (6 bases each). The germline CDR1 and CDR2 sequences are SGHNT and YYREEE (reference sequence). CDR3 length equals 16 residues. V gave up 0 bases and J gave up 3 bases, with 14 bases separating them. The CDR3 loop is CASSLGGARRTDTQYF. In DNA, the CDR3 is TGTGCCAGCAGCTTGGGGGGGGCTCGTAGAACAGATACGCAGTATTTT. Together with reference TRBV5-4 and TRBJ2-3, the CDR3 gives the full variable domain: ETGVTQSPTHLIKTRGQQVTLRCSSQSGHNTVSWYQQALGQGPQFIFQYYREEENGRGNFPPRFSGLQFPNYSSELNVNALELDDSALYLCASSLGGARRTDTQYFGPGTRLTVL.

CDR3 loop: CASNSGGSNQPQHF. The CDR3 nucleotides read TGTGCCAGCAATAGCGGGGGGAGCAATCAGCCCCAGCATTTT. V gene TRBV28 combines with J gene TRBJ1-5; D might be TRBD1 (5 bases). This CDR3 is 14 amino acids long. V lost 7 bases to trimming and J lost 1 base, with 11 bases between them. The germline CDR1 and CDR2 sequences are MDHEN and SYDVKM.

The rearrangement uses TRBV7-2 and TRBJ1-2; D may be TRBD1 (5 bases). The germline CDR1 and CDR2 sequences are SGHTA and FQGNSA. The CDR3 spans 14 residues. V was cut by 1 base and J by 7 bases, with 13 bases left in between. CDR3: CASSLGGGIGGYTF. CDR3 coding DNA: TGTGCCAGCAGCTTAGGGGGCGGGATCGGTGGCTACACCTTC.

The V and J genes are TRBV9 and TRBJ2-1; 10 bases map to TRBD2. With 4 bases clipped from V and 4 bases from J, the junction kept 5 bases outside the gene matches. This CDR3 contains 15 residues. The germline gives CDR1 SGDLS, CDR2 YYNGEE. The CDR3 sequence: CASSNSGGSYNEQFF. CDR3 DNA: TGTGCCAGCAGCAATAGCGGGGGGTCTTACAATGAGCAGTTCTTC.

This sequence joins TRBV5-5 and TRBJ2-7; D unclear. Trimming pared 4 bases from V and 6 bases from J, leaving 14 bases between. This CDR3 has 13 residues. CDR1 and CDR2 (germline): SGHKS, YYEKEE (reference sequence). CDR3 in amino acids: CASSVTARAEQYF. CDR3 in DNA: TGTGCCAGCAGCGTGACGGCTAGGGCCGAGCAGTACTTC.

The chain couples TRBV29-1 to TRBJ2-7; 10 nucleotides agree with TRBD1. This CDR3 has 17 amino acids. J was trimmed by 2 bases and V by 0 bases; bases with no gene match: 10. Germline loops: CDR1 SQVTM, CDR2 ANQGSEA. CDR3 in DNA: TGCAGCGTTGAAGATCCAATGGGACAGGGGCTCGCCTACGAGCAGTACTTC. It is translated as CSVEDPMGQGLAYEQYF.

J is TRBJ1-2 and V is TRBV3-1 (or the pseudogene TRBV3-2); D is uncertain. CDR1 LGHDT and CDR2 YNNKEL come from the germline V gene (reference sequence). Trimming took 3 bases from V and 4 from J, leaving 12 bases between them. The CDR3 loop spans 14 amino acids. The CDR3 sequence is CASSQRPGAYGYTF. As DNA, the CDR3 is TGTGCCAGCAGCCAGCGTCCGGGCGCCTATGGCTACACCTTC.

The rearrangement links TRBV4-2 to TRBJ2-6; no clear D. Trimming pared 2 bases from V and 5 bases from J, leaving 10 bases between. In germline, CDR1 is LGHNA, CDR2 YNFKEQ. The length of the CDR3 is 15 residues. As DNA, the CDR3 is TGTGCCAGCAGCCAATCGGATAGTAGGGCCAACGTCCTGACTTTC. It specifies CASSQSDSRANVLTF.

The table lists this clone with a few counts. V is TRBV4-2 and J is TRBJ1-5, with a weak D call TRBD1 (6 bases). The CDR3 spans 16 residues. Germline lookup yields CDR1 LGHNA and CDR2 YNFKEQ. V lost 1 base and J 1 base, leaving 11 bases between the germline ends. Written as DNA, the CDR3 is TGTGCCAGCAGCCAAGCCACAGGGATGAGCAATCAGCCCCAGCATTTT. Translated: CASSQATGMSNQPQHF.

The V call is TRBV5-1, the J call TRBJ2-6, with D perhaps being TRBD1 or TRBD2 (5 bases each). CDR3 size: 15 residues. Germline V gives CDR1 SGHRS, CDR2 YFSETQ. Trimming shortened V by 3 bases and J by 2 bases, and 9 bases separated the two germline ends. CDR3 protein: CASSSQGAGANVLTF. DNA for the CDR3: TGCGCCAGCAGCTCCCAGGGAGCTGGGGCCAACGTCCTGACTTTC.

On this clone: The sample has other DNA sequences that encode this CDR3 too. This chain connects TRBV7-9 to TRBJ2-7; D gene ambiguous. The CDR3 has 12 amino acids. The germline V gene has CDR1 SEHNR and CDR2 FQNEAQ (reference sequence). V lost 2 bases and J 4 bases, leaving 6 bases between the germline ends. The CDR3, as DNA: TGTGCCAGCAGCTTATCTGCGTACGAGCAGTACTTC. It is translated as CASSLSAYEQYF.